The clone carrying this T cell receptor beta chain was counted between two and nine times. Its antigen is still unknown. This entry is derived from a study of regulatory T cells in long-lasting Graves disease. The sample's time point: newly diagnosed GD, antithyroid drugs for less than 3 months. The TCR library was made from RNA extracted from PBMCs. Each patient gave around 9.7 milliliters of EDTA-anticoagulated peripheral blood. Notes on the study in general: Under persistent disease, TRBV28, TRBJ1-2 and TRBJ2-5 were used preferentially.

The CDR3 totals 14 residues. Germline loops: CDR1 MNHNS, CDR2 SASEGT. V lost 4 bases and J lost 5, with 12 bases in between. Arm-PCR of CDR3 regions and iRepertoire HTBI primers were the basis on which TCR beta libraries were built. From the multiplex PCR reads, TCRdb called clonotypes with MiXCR, one entry per CDR3 protein. There are some 410,000 distinct CDR3 sequences in the sample; roughly 15% occur only once, and roughly 10% lies in the top ten. This same sample was also taken into another study, of T cells in Graves' hyperthyroidism and ophthalmopathy. That source reports: Stable Graves' hyperthyroidism meant no ophthalmopathy progression within 18 months. Initially, a first-round RT-PCR of the TCR CDR3 employed the HTBI primer set.

V is TRBV6-1 and J is TRBJ1-5, with D maybe TRBD1 (5 bases). The origin of this receptor is a woman aged 30 to 39 with Graves disease. Material: peripheral blood mononuclear cells (PBMCs), obtained at new diagnosis, from a patient treated with antithyroid drugs. The CDR3 DNA sequence: TGTGCCAGCAGTGCAGCCGGGGGGTATCAGCCCCAGCATTTT. Protein product: CASSAAGGYQPQHF.